This T cell receptor (beta chain) was identified in a study of neurological immune-mediated disorders. CD4+ or CD8+ T cells at a count of about a million served as input for the sorted libraries. This CDR3 region has 13 residues. Trimming took off 3 bases at V and 2 bases at J, with 8 bases between the two ends. Germline-derived CDR1 and CDR2 are SNHLY and FYNNEI. This clonotype was recorded at least ten times. TCRdb re-derived calls from the 5' RACE reads in MiXCR, one entry per CDR3 protein. The repertoire holds approximately 44,000 distinct CDR3 sequences, around 15% seen once, with 3% to 4.5% in the top ten.

The chain combines TRBV2 with TRBJ2-7, with D tentatively TRBD1 or TRBD2 (5 bases each). What was sequenced was CD4+ T cells from blood. This clonotype originated in a woman aged 55-69 years with HTLV-1-associated myelopathy (HAM/TSP). The CDR3 here is CASSEQGPYEQYF. The CDR3 nucleotides are TGTGCCAGCAGTGAGCAGGGACCCTACGAGCAGTACTTC. Complete variable domain (other parts from reference TRBV2 and TRBJ2-7): EPEVTQTPSHQVTQMGQEVILRCVPISNHLYFYWYRQILGQKVEFLVSFYNNEISEKSEIFDDQFSVERPDGSNFTLKIRSTKLEDSAMYFCASSEQGPYEQYFGPGTRLTVT.